This paragraph reports one T cell receptor beta chain. The data derive from a study of blood T cell repertoires in COVID-19. Study-level information: Samples taken during acute and convalescent COVID-19 were collected in the United States, Italy and Spain.

Followed over time, Seattle patients had been enrolled while infection was active. V was cut by 5 bases and J by 2 bases, with 12 bases left in between. Germline V CDR1 and CDR2: SGHAT, FQNNGV. CDR3 size: 14 residues. Source study methods: Researchers report that nucleated cell counts were estimated from reference gene primer amplification. The protocol was immunoSEQ multiplex PCR, while the TCRdb copy is restricted to in-frame clones and leaves out a portion. From that table come the V and J calls and clone size; the DNA was used to work out D and trimming. The data contain 200,000 to 300,000 clones, about 91% of them seen just once; the ten biggest clones take up 2% to 3%.

The gene calls are TRBV11-2 and TRBJ1-1, with D maybe TRBD1 (6 bases). The sequence was collected from a person aged 18 to 35 with COVID-19, enrolled during active disease. What was sequenced was peripheral blood. The CDR3 is CASSLTGLNTEAFF. Here the CDR3 DNA reads TGTGCCAGCAGCCTCACAGGGTTAAACACTGAAGCTTTCTTT.